One sample yielded the 14 T cell receptor beta chains listed below, sequenced in a study of cytomegalovirus exposure and HLA in healthy donors. The PCR contained 60 Vbeta and 13 Jbeta primers. The table came from immunoSEQ multiplex PCR; TCRdb's copy has only in-frame clones and leaves some out. The sample has fewer than 150,000 clones, more than 75% seen once; the top ten hold approximately 5.1%. The sequenced sample was PBMCs. Source of these receptors: a male donor in good health and CMV-seronegative.

The J gene is TRBJ2-3, the V gene TRBV5-1; 12 nucleotides line up with TRBD2. V trimming: 0 bases; J trimming: 2 bases; junction bases outside the gene matches: 1. This CDR3 is 16 amino acids long. The V gene's germline CDR1 is SGHRS and CDR2 YFSETQ. The chain's CDR3 is CASSLGTSGNTDTQYF. The DNA of the CDR3 is TGCGCCAGCAGCTTGGGGACTAGCGGGAACACAGATACGCAGTATTTT.

The chain combines TRBV15 with TRBJ2-4; 8 positions agree with TRBD1. J was trimmed by 4 bases and V by 2 bases; bases with no gene match: 4. This CDR3 spans 15 amino acids. Germline-derived CDR1 and CDR2 are LNHNV and YYDKDF (reference sequence). The CDR3 region has the DNA TGTGCCACCAGCAGACCGGGACAGGCGAAAAACATTCAGTACTTC. It specifies CATSRPGQAKNIQYF.

This chain joins TRBV19 and TRBJ2-7; 8 bases are shared with TRBD2. The length of the CDR3 is 14 residues. Germline CDR1 is LNHDA and CDR2 is SQIVND (reference sequence). With 4 bases clipped from V and 4 bases from J, the junction kept 6 bases outside the gene matches. The CDR3 coding sequence is TGTGCCAGTAGTACCCGACTAGCGTCATACGAGCAGTACTTC. Translation gives CASSTRLASYEQYF.

The genes are TRBV5-1 and TRBJ2-7; TRBD2 is a possible D gene (5 bases). CDR1 is SGHRS and CDR2 is YFSETQ in the germline V gene. The CDR3 has 13 amino acids. V shed 2 bases and J shed 0 bases, with 6 bases lying between them. The CDR3 bases are TGCGCCAGCAGCTTCAGCGGCTCCTACGAGCAGTACTTC. This gives the protein CASSFSGSYEQYF.

This chain connects TRBV29-1 to TRBJ1-2; 8 nucleotides agree with TRBD1. The CDR3 runs to 12 residues. Trimming removed 6 bases from V and 8 bases from J; junction bases left unmatched: 8. The germline CDR1 and CDR2 sequences are SQVTM and ANQGSEA. CDR3 loop: CSVPAGGAGYTF. In DNA, the CDR3 is TGCAGCGTCCCCGCAGGGGGCGCGGGCTACACCTTC.

This clone was counted at least ten times. The V call is TRBV7-9, the J call TRBJ1-1; 7 positions agree with TRBD1. Germline CDR1 is SEHNR and CDR2 is FQNEAQ (reference sequence). The V and J ends lost 4 bases and 2 bases, in that order; junction bases with no gene match: 4. This CDR3 spans 14 amino acids. CDR3 DNA sequence: TGTGCCAGCAGCTGGGGACAGAGCAACACTGAAGCTTTCTTT. Translation: CASSWGQSNTEAFF.

The chain combines TRBV6-5 with TRBJ2-2; 9 bases are shared with TRBD1. There are 15 residues in the CDR3. Germline trimming cut 6 bases from V and 6 bases from J; bases unmatched to any gene: 8. Germline lookup yields CDR1 MNHEY and CDR2 SVGAGI. The CDR3 DNA sequence: TGTGCCAGCAGACTCGACAGGGGGGAGGCCGGGGAGCTGTTTTTT. Translation gives CASRLDRGEAGELFF.

Here the CDR3 DNA reads TGTGCCAGCAGCTTAGGCCTCAGGGGACCTACCGGGGAGCTGTTTTTT. This sequence encodes CASSLGLRGPTGELFF. The V call is TRBV13, the J call TRBJ2-2, with TRBD1 as a possible D gene (6 bases). Germline V CDR1 and CDR2: PRHDT, FYEKMQ (reference sequence). This CDR3 is 16 amino acids long. V lost 0 bases, J lost 5 bases, and 13 bases lay in between.

The chain has TRBV18 and TRBJ1-1, with 9 positions matching TRBD1. The germline CDR1 and CDR2 sequences are KGHSH and LQKENI. The V gene end was trimmed by 3 bases and the J gene end by 0 bases; junction bases not matched to a gene: 8. This CDR3 comprises 17 residues. The CDR3 DNA sequence: TGTGCCAGCTCACCTACGGGACAGGGTGCAATGAACACTGAAGCTTTCTTT. Its translation is CASSPTGQGAMNTEAFF.

This clone has more than one count but fewer than ten. The chain links TRBV11-2 to TRBJ2-5; 11 bases match TRBD2. V lost 5 bases to trimming and J lost 2 bases; unmatched junction nucleotides: 7. Germline-derived CDR1 and CDR2 are SGHAT and FQNNGV. This CDR3 has 16 amino acids. Here the CDR3 DNA reads TGTGCCAGCAGCAAGGCCCTAGCGGGGGGTCAAGAGACCCAGTACTTC. This sequence encodes CASSKALAGGQETQYF. The full variable domain, completed using reference TRBV11-2 and TRBJ2-5, is EAGVAQSPRYKIIEKRQSVAFWCNPISGHATLYWYQQILGQGPKLLIQFQNNGVVDDSQLPKDRFSAERLKGVDSTLKIQPAKLEDSAVYLCASSKALAGGQETQYFGPGTRLLVL.

The chain recombines TRBV5-1 with TRBJ2-3; 9 bases fit TRBD1. Germline V CDR1 and CDR2: SGHRS, YFSETQ. V lost 5 bases to trimming and J lost 1 base; unmatched junction nucleotides: 5. This CDR3 region has 15 residues. The CDR3 spells CASRHRDRGTDTQYF. The CDR3 bases are TGCGCCAGCAGGCACCGGGACAGGGGCACAGATACGCAGTATTTT.

The CDR3 bases are TGTGCCAGCAGTTCTCCGTGGAACACTGAAGCTTTCTTT. Encoded protein: CASSSPWNTEAFF. This sequence joins TRBV27 and TRBJ1-1, with D unclear. V was pared by 4 bases and J by 1 base, with 7 bases between. Germline V CDR1 and CDR2: MNHEY, SMNVEV (reference sequence). CDR3 size: 13 residues.

The chain carries TRBV10-3 and TRBJ1-2; 7 nucleotides align to TRBD1. This CDR3 has 13 amino acids. Germline V gene lookup returns CDR1 ENHRY and CDR2 SYGVKD. Trimming took 2 bases from V and 4 from J; bases not matched to a gene: 1. The CDR3: CAISEAGGYGYTF. The CDR3 coding sequence is TGTGCCATCAGTGAGGCAGGGGGCTATGGCTACACCTTC.

The chain recombines TRBV6-1 with TRBJ1-1; no clear D gene. Germline assignment: CDR1 MNHNS and CDR2 SASEGT. The CDR3 totals 13 residues. V was clipped by 7 bases and J by 3 bases, with 12 bases between them. The CDR3 DNA sequence: TGTGCCAGCACCCCCGAGGCGGACACTGAAGCTTTCTTT. Its protein product is CASTPEADTEAFF.